Below are 21 T cell receptor beta chains sequenced from a single sample in a study of cytomegalovirus exposure and HLA in healthy donors. Primers included in the PCR were 60 Vbeta and 13 Jbeta primers. The repertoire was sequenced with immunoSEQ multiplex PCR; TCRdb's copy has only in-frame clones and lacks some. In total, the table holds more than 200,000 clones. The sequencing input was PBMCs. Receptor source: a woman in her 30s in good health and CMV-seropositive.

The chain is built from TRBV5-1 and TRBJ1-2, with D uncertain. Germline CDR1 reads SGHRS; CDR2 reads YFSETQ. This CDR3 has 14 amino acids. The V end was cut by 0 bases, the J end by 0 bases, with 6 bases between. DNA of the CDR3: TGCGCCAGCAGCTTGGGGGGAGCTAACTATGGCTACACCTTC. Translation gives CASSLGGANYGYTF.

This chain's CDR3 is CASSQDETYGYTF. The CDR3 DNA sequence: TGTGCCAGCAGCCAAGATGAAACTTATGGCTACACCTTC. This chain joins TRBV14 and TRBJ1-2; no firm D call. This CDR3 contains 13 residues. V was shortened by 0 bases and J by 5 bases, with 7 bases between the two germline ends. In germline, CDR1 is SGHDN, CDR2 FVKESK.

This chain joins TRBV5-1 and TRBJ1-1; D possibly corresponds to TRBD1 (6 bases). The germline gives CDR1 SGHRS, CDR2 YFSETQ. Between the trimmed V and J ends, which lost 0 bases and 0 bases, there was a span of 12 bases. This CDR3 is 16 amino acids long. CDR3 residues: CASSLVWGRMNTEAFF. CDR3 nucleotides: TGCGCCAGCAGCTTGGTGTGGGGGCGCATGAACACTGAAGCTTTCTTT.

The chain uses TRBV5-1 and TRBJ1-3; unclear D gene. The CDR3 loop spans 14 amino acids. V was trimmed by 2 bases and J by 11 bases, leaving 17 bases between them. The germline CDR1 and CDR2 sequences are SGHRS and YFSETQ. The CDR3 nucleotides read TGCGCCAGCAGCTTCAACACTCCCGGAGAGTCCATATATTTT. Translated, it gives CASSFNTPGESIYF.

The chain employs TRBV4-1 and TRBJ1-3; TRBD1 aligns across 10 bases. The CDR3 contains 15 residues. Trimming took 4 bases from V and 0 from J; bases not matched to a gene: 0. Germline V CDR1 and CDR2: MGHRA, YSYEKL. DNA for the CDR3: TGCGCCAGCAGCCGACAGGGGGCCTCTGGAAACACCATATATTTT. It yields the protein CASSRQGASGNTIYF.

This chain uses TRBV2 with TRBJ1-2, with TRBD1 matching over 11 bases. Trimming removed 6 bases from V and 8 bases from J; junction bases left unmatched: 8. This CDR3 spans 14 amino acids. Germline CDR1 is SNHLY and CDR2 is FYNNEI. CDR3: CASRDRGLVLGYTF. CDR3 nucleotides: TGTGCCAGCAGGGACAGGGGGCTAGTGCTCGGCTACACCTTC. The complete variable domain, with remaining parts taken from reference TRBV2 and TRBJ1-2, reads EPEVTQTPSHQVTQMGQEVILRCVPISNHLYFYWYRQILGQKVEFLVSFYNNEISEKSEIFDDQFSVERPDGSNFTLKIRSTKLEDSAMYFCASRDRGLVLGYTFGSGTRLTVV.

This rearrangement joins TRBV28 to TRBJ1-2, with D maybe TRBD1 (5 bases). V shed 5 bases and J shed 7 bases, with 23 bases lying between them. The length of the CDR3 is 16 residues. CDR1 MDHEN and CDR2 SYDVKM come from the germline V gene. The CDR3 coding sequence is TGTGCCAGCAGTCCGAGATATCCAGGGAGGAGGAGTGGCTACACCTTC. As protein: CASSPRYPGRRSGYTF.

This CDR3 is CASSQDRSGGFLAKNIQYF. CDR3 DNA sequence: TGCGCCAGCAGCCAAGATAGGTCTGGGGGGTTTCTAGCCAAAAACATTCAGTACTTC. The chain joins TRBV4-1 to TRBJ2-4; TRBD2 is a possible D gene (6 bases). The germline V gene encodes CDR1 MGHRA and CDR2 YSYEKL. Between the trimmed V and J ends, which lost 0 bases and 0 bases, there was a span of 18 bases. The CDR3 is made up of 19 amino acids.

The chain employs TRBV5-1 and TRBJ2-1, with 11 nucleotides matching TRBD2. Germline trimming cut 7 bases from V and 2 bases from J; bases unmatched to any gene: 5. Germline assignment: CDR1 SGHRS and CDR2 YFSETQ. This CDR3 has 15 amino acids. In DNA, the CDR3 is TGCGCCAGCGAATATAGCGGGGGGGCCTACAATGAGCAGTTCTTC. Translating it yields CASEYSGGAYNEQFF.

The genes are TRBV4-2 and TRBJ1-1; D gene unclear. This CDR3 region has 15 residues. V dropped 0 bases and J dropped 5 bases, with 13 bases sitting between them. Germline CDR1 LGHNA, CDR2 YNFKEQ. This chain's CDR3 is CASSQDLIDWTEAFF. The CDR3 bases are TGTGCCAGCAGCCAAGATTTGATAGATTGGACTGAAGCTTTCTTT.

This chain uses TRBV28 with TRBJ1-4; D is uncertain. With 3 bases removed from V and 0 bases from J, the gap between germline ends came to 5 bases. Germline V CDR1 and CDR2: MDHEN, SYDVKM. The CDR3 loop spans 14 amino acids. CDR3 sequence: CASSFPTTNEKLFF. In DNA, the CDR3 is TGTGCCAGCAGTTTCCCCACAACTAATGAAAAACTGTTTTTT.

The chain has TRBV9 and TRBJ2-3, with 11 bases fitting TRBD2. Germline values: CDR1 SGDLS, CDR2 YYNGEE. Germline trimming cut 3 bases from V and 1 base from J; bases unmatched to any gene: 10. This CDR3 region has 18 residues. The CDR3 region is CASSGTSGSLVGTDTQYF. CDR3 sequence (DNA): TGTGCCAGCAGCGGTACTAGCGGGAGTTTAGTGGGCACAGATACGCAGTATTTT. Filled out from reference TRBV9 and TRBJ2-3, the complete variable domain reads DSGVTQTPKHLITATGQRVTLRCSPRSGDLSVYWYQQSLDQGLQFLIQYYNGEERAKGNILERFSAQQFPDLHSELNLSSLELGDSALYFCASSGTSGSLVGTDTQYFGPGTRLTVL.

The chain employs TRBV10-1 and TRBJ1-1; TRBD1 agrees at 8 bases. The CDR3 is 14 amino acids. The V and J ends lost 8 bases and 3 bases, in that order; junction bases with no gene match: 8. CDR1 and CDR2 (germline): WNHNN, SYGVQD (reference sequence). The CDR3 spells CASPGGEVYTEAFF. CDR3 DNA: TGCGCCAGCCCAGGGGGCGAGGTGTACACTGAAGCTTTCTTT.

This chain joins TRBV29-1 and TRBJ2-7, with a weak D call TRBD2 (5 bases). Germline V lookup: CDR1 SQVTM, CDR2 ANQGSEA. V was trimmed by 3 bases and J by 0 bases, leaving 6 bases between them. CDR3 length: 12 amino acids. The CDR3 sequence is CSVEEASYEQYF. DNA of the CDR3: TGCAGCGTTGAGGAGGCCTCCTACGAGCAGTACTTC.

The chain combines TRBV6-5 with TRBJ2-7; TRBD1 matches 7 bases. CDR3 length: 15 amino acids. The V segment lost 4 bases and the J segment 3 bases; nucleotides outside the gene matches: 9. Per the germline V gene, CDR1 is MNHEY and CDR2 is SVGAGI. CDR3: CASSSIRDRVYEQYF. The CDR3 DNA reads TGTGCCAGCAGTTCAATCCGGGACAGAGTCTACGAGCAGTACTTC.

The V call is TRBV2, the J call TRBJ2-1; 8 nucleotides match TRBD1. Germline V gives CDR1 SNHLY, CDR2 FYNNEI. V was pared by 10 bases and J by 8 bases, with 7 bases of the junction left unmatched. CDR3 length: 12 residues. The CDR3 sequence is CATYRGDDEQFF. The CDR3 DNA is TGTGCCACCTACAGGGGGGACGATGAGCAGTTCTTC.

The chain is built from TRBV25-1 and TRBJ1-2; 7 positions agree with TRBD1. CDR3 size: 15 residues. Losses at the gene ends were 3 bases for V and 6 bases for J; bases not matched to a gene: 10. Germline-derived CDR1 and CDR2 are MGHDK and SYGVNS. The CDR3 nucleotides read TGTGCCAGCAGTGACTCAGGGGGAAAGTTTAATGGCTACACCTTC. Translation gives CASSDSGGKFNGYTF.

J is TRBJ1-2 and V is TRBV10-3; TRBD1 might be the D (5 bases). V was cut by 0 bases and J by 8 bases, with 7 bases left in between. CDR1 is ENHRY, CDR2 SYGVKD, per germline. CDR3 length equals 12 residues. CDR3: CAISESQGGYTF. The DNA for the CDR3 is TGTGCCATCAGTGAGTCCCAGGGAGGCTACACCTTC.

The CDR3 DNA follows: TGTGCCAGCAGTGACCTCGGGCGGGGCAATCAGCCCCAGCATTTT. Protein product: CASSDLGRGNQPQHF. The chain employs TRBV6-1 and TRBJ1-5; unclear D gene. The germline V and J ends were trimmed by 3 bases and 2 bases, with 11 bases remaining between them. Germline V gives CDR1 MNHNS, CDR2 SASEGT. CDR3 length: 15 amino acids.

The V call is TRBV9, the J call TRBJ2-6; D may be TRBD2 (5 bases). The germline V gene has CDR1 SGDLS and CDR2 YYNGEE. The germline V and J ends were trimmed by 0 bases and 0 bases, with 7 bases remaining between them. CDR3 length equals 16 residues. CDR3 loop: CASSVARGSGANVLTF. The CDR3 region has the DNA TGTGCCAGCAGCGTAGCTCGGGGCTCTGGGGCCAACGTCCTGACTTTC.

The chain carries TRBV25-1 and TRBJ2-2, with 7 bases fitting TRBD2. Looked up from germline, CDR1 is MGHDK and CDR2 is SYGVNS. This CDR3 has 16 residues. V trimming: 2 bases; J trimming: 7 bases; junction bases outside the gene matches: 10. The CDR3 reads CASSEGLAVGVGELFF. For the CDR3, the DNA is TGTGCCAGCAGTGAAGGCCTAGCGGTGGGAGTCGGGGAGCTGTTTTTT.